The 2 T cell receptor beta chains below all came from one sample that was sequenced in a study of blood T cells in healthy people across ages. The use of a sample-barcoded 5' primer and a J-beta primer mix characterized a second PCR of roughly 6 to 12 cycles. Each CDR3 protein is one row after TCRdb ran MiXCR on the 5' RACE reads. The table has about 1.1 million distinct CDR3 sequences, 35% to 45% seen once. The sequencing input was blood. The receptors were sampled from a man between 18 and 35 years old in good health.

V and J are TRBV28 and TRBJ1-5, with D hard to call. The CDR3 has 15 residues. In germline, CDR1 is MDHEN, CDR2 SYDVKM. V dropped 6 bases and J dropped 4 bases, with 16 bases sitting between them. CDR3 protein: CASSSLGNRNQPQHF. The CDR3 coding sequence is TGTGCCAGCAGCTCACTGGGGAACAGAAATCAGCCCCAGCATTTT.

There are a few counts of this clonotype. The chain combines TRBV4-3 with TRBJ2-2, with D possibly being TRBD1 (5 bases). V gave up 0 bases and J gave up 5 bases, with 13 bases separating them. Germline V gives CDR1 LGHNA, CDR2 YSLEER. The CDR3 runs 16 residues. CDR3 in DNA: TGCGCCAGCAGCCAAGAGCTGGCCAGGACAACCGGGGAGCTGTTTTTT. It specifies CASSQELARTTGELFF.